One and the same sample provided the 5 T cell receptor beta chains below, sequenced in a study of early T cells in non-severe SARS-CoV-2 infection. A single record per CDR3 protein comes from TCRdb applying MiXCR to the 5' RACE reads. Found here are fewer than 80,000 distinct CDR3 sequences, 13% of them singletons; the top ten hold roughly 5.3%. Material for sequencing was whole blood. These receptors were collected from an adult who was a healthcare worker with PCR-confirmed SARS-CoV-2 infection or an uninfected control (not recorded which).

A few counts support this clonotype. CDR3 coding DNA: TGTGCCAGCCTTGGGGGCGGGTATACCGGGGAGCTGTTTTTT. The encoded protein is CASLGGGYTGELFF. This chain connects TRBV2 to TRBJ2-2, with D perhaps matching TRBD1 (6 bases). Trimming stripped 8 bases from V and 5 bases from J, with 15 bases between. The CDR3 runs to 14 residues. CDR1 is SNHLY and CDR2 is FYNNEI in the germline V gene.

This clonotype was seen many times. J is TRBJ2-1 and V is TRBV6-6; D gene uncertain. Germline V CDR1 and CDR2: MNHNY, SVGAGI (reference sequence). V was clipped by 2 bases and J by 6 bases, with 11 bases between them. The CDR3 loop spans 14 amino acids. The DNA for the CDR3 is TGTGCCAGCAGTTACACCGGAGAGACCAATGAGCAGTTCTTC. This translates into CASSYTGETNEQFF.

This clonotype was observed a handful of times. J is TRBJ2-5 and V is TRBV20-1, with D perhaps matching TRBD2 (6 bases). V lost 0 bases to trimming and J lost 4 bases, with 12 bases between them. Germline CDR1 DFQATT, CDR2 SNEGSKA (reference sequence). This CDR3 is 14 amino acids long. The CDR3 is CSARDPLALETQYF. The CDR3 region has the DNA TGCAGTGCTAGAGATCCCCTAGCGTTAGAGACCCAGTACTTC.

The chain recombines TRBV3-1 with TRBJ1-1, with D unclear. Germline values: CDR1 LGHDT, CDR2 YNNKEL (reference sequence). Trimming pared 3 bases from V and 5 bases from J, leaving 10 bases between. The CDR3 consists of 13 residues. This CDR3 reads CASSHLGRTEAFF. CDR3 in DNA: TGTGCCAGCAGCCACTTGGGCAGGACTGAAGCTTTCTTT.

The chain has TRBV2 and TRBJ2-1, with 10 bases that match TRBD2. The germline V gene has CDR1 SNHLY and CDR2 FYNNEI. The CDR3 spans 17 residues. V shed 5 bases and J 0 bases; nucleotides not matched to a gene: 7. The CDR3 DNA reads TGTGCCAGCAGTAGGACTAGCGGAGAGAGCTCCTACAATGAGCAGTTCTTC. Its protein is CASSRTSGESSYNEQFF.